A selection of T cell receptor beta chains follows, all from one sample in a study of cytomegalovirus exposure and HLA in healthy donors. Clones were sequenced by immunoSEQ multiplex PCR, and TCRdb holds only the in-frame ones, with some missing. The table lists about 110,000 clones, more than 90% of them singletons. Source material: PBMCs. The receptors come from a young woman in good health and CMV-seronegative. Both conserved end residues are part of each CDR3.

>15|TRBV7-7|TRBJ2-3
CASSLGQGVVDTQYF
>16|TRBV18|TRBJ1-1
CASSHSQLTGNTEAFF
>15|TRBV6-5|TRBJ2-3
CASSYLGLATDTQYF
>14|TRBV29-1|TRBJ2-1
CSVLAGGVSNEQFF
>13|TRBV28|TRBJ2-7
CASSLEQSYEQYF
>18|TRBV28|TRBJ1-4
CASRPGGTGGTTNEKLFF
>19|TRBV28|TRBJ2-5
CASSPIVLGTGEARETQYF
>13|TRBV29-1|TRBJ2-1
CSPSGGADFEQFF
>15|TRBV7-6|TRBJ2-7
CASSPQPGYQYEQYF
>14|TRBV5-1|TRBJ2-7
CASSGDRGVYEQYF
>16|TRBV5-1|TRBJ2-3
CASRIGAGGSTDTQYF
>15|TRBV5-5|TRBJ1-4
CASSFLGGLSEKLFF